This TCR beta chain was observed in a study of cytomegalovirus exposure and HLA in healthy donors. Study-wide results and caveats: It was around 160 TCR beta chains that were listed as cytomegalovirus-associated.

Using immunoSEQ multiplex PCR, the repertoire was profiled, and TCRdb retains in-frame clones only, with some absent. The table shows over 150,000 clones, with approximately 96% occurring only once. The CDR3 is 15 residues long. Germline CDR1 is SGHVS and CDR2 is FQNEAQ. V lost 6 bases and J lost 5; bases outside the gene matches: 5. To note about this clone: The antigen is not known.

The chain employs TRBV7-8 and TRBJ2-1, with TRBD2 identical over 12 bases. The origin of this receptor is a woman aged 18-35 years in good health and CMV-seronegative. The sequenced material came from PBMCs. CDR3 amino acids: CASSSSGGGHNEQFF. CDR3 DNA sequence: TGTGCCAGCAGTTCTAGCGGGGGGGGCCACAATGAGCAGTTCTTC.